These T cell receptor beta chains were read from a single sample in a study of CD8+CD57+ T cells in acquired aplastic anemia. TCRdb processed the reads anew with MiXCR; each CDR3 protein has one entry. The table lists 300,000 or so distinct CDR3 sequences, 45% to 65% of them singletons, with around 1.3% in the top ten. Sequencing used sorted CD4+, CD8+, or CD8+CD57+ T cells (not recorded which) from PBMCs. These receptors all come from a human donor with aplastic anemia. CDR3s include the opening cysteine and the closing phenylalanine or tryptophan. A D gene is named only where the DNA matches it firmly. Not all rows give a size; the values are once, few, many and, for expanded clones, a class.

len	v_gene	j_gene	abundance	d_gene	CDR3nt	CDR3aa
14	TRBV30	TRBJ1-1	few	.	TGTGCCTGGAGTGCGGGGGGAGGGCGAACTGAAGCTTTCTTT	CAWSAGGGRTEAFF
15	TRBV19	TRBJ1-2	.	TRBD1	TGTGCCAGTAGTTTAAGGGACAGCTGGTCTTATGGCTACACCTTC	CASSLRDSWSYGYTF
14	TRBV7-9	TRBJ1-4	.	.	TGTGCCAGCAGCTTAAACCCCGGGGCGCCTAAACTGTTTTTT	CASSLNPGAPKLFF
15	TRBV5-1	TRBJ2-5	many	TRBD1	TGCGCCAGCAGCCAACAGGGGGGAATAGGAGAGACCCAGTACTTC	CASSQQGGIGETQYF
14	TRBV24-1	TRBJ2-5	few	.	TGTGCCACCTGTTGCACAGGAGCTCAAGAGACCCAGTACTTC	CATCCTGAQETQYF
17	TRBV19	TRBJ1-3	many	.	TGTGCCAGTAGTATCCCCGGACAGAGGATCTCTGGAAACACCATATATTTT	CASSIPGQRISGNTIYF
14	TRBV24-1	TRBJ1-5	.	.	TGTGCCACCAGCAACCGGGACGGCACGGGGCCCCAGCATTTT	CATSNRDGTGPQHF
17	TRBV7-2	TRBJ2-7	few	TRBD1	TGTGCCAGCAGCCCACATGGACAGGTGTTGACATCCTACGAGCAGTACTTC	CASSPHGQVLTSYEQYF
12	TRBV9	TRBJ1-2	many	.	TGTGCCAGCAGCCTAGTCGAGGGTGGCTACACCTTC	CASSLVEGGYTF
14	TRBV19	TRBJ1-1	many	TRBD1	TGTGCCAGTCAAACCACAGGGGGCAACACTGAAGCTTTCTTT	CASQTTGGNTEAFF
17	TRBV5-1	TRBJ2-3	.	TRBD2	TGCGCCAGCAGCTTGGAAGCGGGGGGGCCGAGGACAGATACGCAGTATTTT	CASSLEAGGPRTDTQYF
13	TRBV20-1	TRBJ1-6	few	.	TGCAGTGCCCGAGGGGGATTCAATTCACCCCTCCACTTT	CSARGGFNSPLHF
13	TRBV20-1	TRBJ1-5	.	TRBD1	TGCAGTGCTGTGACAGGGCTCAATCAGCCCCAGCATTTT	CSAVTGLNQPQHF
16	TRBV15	TRBJ2-7	few	.	TGTGCCACCAGCAGAGATCCTTCCCAGGTAGTCGACGAGCAGTACTTC	CATSRDPSQVVDEQYF
13	TRBV9	TRBJ1-2	.	.	TGTGCCAGCAGCGTAAACTCTCACTATGGCTACACCTTC	CASSVNSHYGYTF
15	TRBV19	TRBJ2-4	many	.	TGTGCCAGTAGTATTCCCTTGGGGCGGGGAAACATTCAGTACTTC	CASSIPLGRGNIQYF
14	TRBV29-1	TRBJ2-7	.	TRBD2	TGCAGCGTTGTAGGGACTAGCGGACTCTACGAGCAGTACTTC	CSVVGTSGLYEQYF
15	TRBV6-5	TRBJ1-2	many	.	TGTGCCAGCAGTTACTATGGGACGCCCGGCGGGGGCTACACCTTC	CASSYYGTPGGGYTF
13	TRBV9	TRBJ2-5	.	.	TGTGCCAGCAGCGTAGGGACCCAAGAGACCCAGTACTTC	CASSVGTQETQYF
13	TRBV5-4	TRBJ1-3	.	.	TGTGCCAGCAGCTGGAGCGCTGGAAACACCATATATTTT	CASSWSAGNTIYF